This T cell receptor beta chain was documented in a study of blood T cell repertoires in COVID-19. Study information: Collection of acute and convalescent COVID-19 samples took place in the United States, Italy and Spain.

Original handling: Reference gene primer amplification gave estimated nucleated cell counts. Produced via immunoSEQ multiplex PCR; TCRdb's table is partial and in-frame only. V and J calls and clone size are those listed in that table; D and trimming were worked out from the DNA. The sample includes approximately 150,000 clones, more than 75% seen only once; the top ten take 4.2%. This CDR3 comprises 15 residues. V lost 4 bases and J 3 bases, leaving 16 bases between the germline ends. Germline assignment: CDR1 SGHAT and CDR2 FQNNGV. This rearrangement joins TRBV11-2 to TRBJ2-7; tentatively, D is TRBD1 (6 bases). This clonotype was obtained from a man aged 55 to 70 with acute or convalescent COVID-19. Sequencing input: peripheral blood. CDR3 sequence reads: CASSSDHRVSYEQYF. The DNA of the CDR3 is TGTGCCAGCAGCTCGGATCACAGGGTAAGCTACGAGCAGTACTTC. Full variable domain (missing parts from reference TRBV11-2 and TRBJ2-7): EAGVAQSPRYKIIEKRQSVAFWCNPISGHATLYWYQQILGQGPKLLIQFQNNGVVDDSQLPKDRFSAERLKGVDSTLKIQPAKLEDSAVYLCASSSDHRVSYEQYFGPGTRLTVT.